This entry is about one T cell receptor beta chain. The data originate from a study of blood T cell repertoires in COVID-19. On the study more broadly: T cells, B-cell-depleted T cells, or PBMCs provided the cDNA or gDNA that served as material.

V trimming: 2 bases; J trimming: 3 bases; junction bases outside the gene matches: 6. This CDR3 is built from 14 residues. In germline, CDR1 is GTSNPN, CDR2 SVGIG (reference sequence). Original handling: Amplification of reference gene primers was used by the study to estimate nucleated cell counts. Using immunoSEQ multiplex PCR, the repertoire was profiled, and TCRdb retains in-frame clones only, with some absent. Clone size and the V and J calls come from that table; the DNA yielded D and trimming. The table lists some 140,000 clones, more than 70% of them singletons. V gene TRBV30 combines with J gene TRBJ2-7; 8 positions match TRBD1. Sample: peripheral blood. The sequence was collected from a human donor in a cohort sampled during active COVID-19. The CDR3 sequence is CAWSTGQGRYEQYV. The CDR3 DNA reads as TGTGCCTGGAGTACCGGACAGGGCCGCTACGAGCAGTACGTC.